This TCR beta chain was found in a study of blood T cell repertoires in COVID-19 (TCRdb year 2020). Regarding the complete study: Collaborator samples came from the United States, Italy and Spain and covered acute and convalescent phases of COVID-19. The prospective study material was composed of cDNA or gDNA derived from T cells, B-cell-depleted T cells, or PBMCs. The dataset comprised deeply sampled blood TCRbeta repertoires from subjects exposed to, actively infected with, or recovered from COVID-19. A freely available public database, intended as a resource for researchers studying the immune response to SARS-CoV-2, is where the repertoires were released. The samples were drawn from two sources: the first 160 participants of the ongoing ImmuneRACE study, and fewer than 1,500 subjects contributed by 6 global collaborators. The sample metadata nearly always contained a de-identified subject ID, COVID-19 status, age in years and sex. Where available, HLA class I and class II types were obtained from metadata supplied by the sample provider rather than from assay-based typing.

Relative to germline, V is missing 3 bases and J is missing 10 bases, with 12 bases of the junction outside any gene match. Counted from cysteine to phenylalanine, this CDR3 has 15 amino acids. Just CDR3 DNA is preserved here, 45 bases in frame from base 1. Based on the germline V gene, the CDR1 and CDR2 sequences are SNHLY and FYNNEI. Points the paper makes about the study in general: The quantity of clinical and demographic metadata differed by source and by participant and was supplied without curation.

TCRbeta CDR3 regions were amplified from genomic DNA by means of the immunoSEQ Assay, a bias-controlled multiplex PCR. Concerning the study's data processing: Nucleated cell counts per sample were estimated from amplification of reference gene primers within the assay. Sequence reads were collapsed and filtered to measure the absolute abundance of every unique TCRbeta CDR3 rearrangement. For each sample, productive Simpson clonality was calculated as the square root of Simpson's diversity index over productive rearrangements. In its TCRdb copy, this immuneACCESS table keeps in-frame sequences only and misses some clones. Where compared with another copy, unresolved V genes explain less than half of these, and the others have no known cause. V, J and clone size reflect that table, while D and trimming were determined from the DNA. This sample is represented by a few hundred thousand clones; 89% of them were singletons. Together, the top ten hold 4% to 5% of the sample.

A remark on this clone: Its antigen is still unknown. No quality values exist for individual bases; no much larger clone is one base distant.

Another Seattle source contributed samples from volunteer blood donors who had recovered from COVID-19. The collaborating institutions used their own protocols to collect whole blood in K2EDTA tubes. For TCRbeta analysis, collaborators shipped samples as frozen whole blood, isolated PBMCs, or DNA extracted from either of those sample types. Input material: peripheral blood. The TCR sequence derives from a woman aged 40 to 55 who had recovered from COVID-19. The V and J segments used are TRBV2 and TRBJ2-1; 7 bases in between match TRBD2. The CDR3 sequence is CASSEETSPWSEQFF. The DNA reads as follows: TGTGCCAGCAGTGAGGAGACTAGCCCATGGTCGGAGCAGTTCTTC.